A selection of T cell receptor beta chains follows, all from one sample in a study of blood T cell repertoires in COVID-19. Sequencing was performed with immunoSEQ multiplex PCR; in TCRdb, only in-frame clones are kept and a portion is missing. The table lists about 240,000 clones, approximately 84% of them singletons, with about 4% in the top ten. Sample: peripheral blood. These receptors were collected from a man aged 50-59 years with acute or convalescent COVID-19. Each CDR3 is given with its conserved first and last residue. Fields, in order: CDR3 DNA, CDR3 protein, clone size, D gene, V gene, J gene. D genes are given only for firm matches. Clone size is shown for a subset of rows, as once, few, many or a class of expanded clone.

TGTGCCAGCAGTAACAGGAGAAACAATCAGCCCCAGCATTTT	CASSNRRNNQPQHF	-	-	TRBV27	TRBJ1-5
TGTGCCAGCAGCGTTAGCGGGGGGGCCGGAGAGACCCAGTACTTC	CASSVSGGAGETQYF	few	TRBD2	TRBV9	TRBJ2-5
TGTGCCAGCAGCCACCGCGGGACCGCTACCGATCCGGATGAAAAACTGTTTTTT	CASSHRGTATDPDEKLFF	-	-	TRBV14	TRBJ1-4
TGTGCCAGCAGCGTAGGAGGGGGCCAACTGAACACTGAAGCTTTCTTT	CASSVGGGQLNTEAFF	-	TRBD1	TRBV9	TRBJ1-1
TGTGCCAGCAGTTATCGCCAGGGGCCCTACGAGCAGTACTTC	CASSYRQGPYEQYF	-	-	TRBV6-5	TRBJ2-7
TGTGCAAGTCGCTTAAGAGGGGGCTTATACGAGCAGTACTTC	CASRLRGGLYEQYF	-	-	TRBV12-2	TRBJ2-7
TGTGCCAGCAGGGAGCTTAGCAATCAGCCCCAGCATTTT	CASRELSNQPQHF	-	-	TRBV12-3/TRBV12-4	TRBJ1-5
TGTGCCAGCAGCCAGACTAGTAGCAAGCAGTACTTC	CASSQTSSKQYF	-	-	TRBV3-1/TRBV3-2	TRBJ2-7
TGTGCCAGCAGCGTAGAATCCGCGGCCTACGAGCAGTACTTC	CASSVESAAYEQYF	once	-	TRBV9	TRBJ2-7
TGTGCCAGCAGCGTGGGTGGTAGCGGAAACACCATATATTTT	CASSVGGSGNTIYF	-	-	TRBV3-1/TRBV3-2	TRBJ1-3
TGTGCCAGCAGTTACACAGGGATCGGGACCCAGTACTTC	CASSYTGIGTQYF	-	-	TRBV6-5	TRBJ2-5
TGTGCCAGCAGCGCGTCCGGAGTCAAGGATGGCTACACCTTC	CASSASGVKDGYTF	few	-	TRBV11-2	TRBJ1-2
TGTGCCAGCAGCCCCGAGACAGGGGGCCTAAGGGAGCAGTACTTC	CASSPETGGLREQYF	-	TRBD1	TRBV14	TRBJ2-7
TGTGCCAGCAGCTCCCAGGACAGGGTTGGCACTGAAGCTTTCTTT	CASSSQDRVGTEAFF	-	TRBD1	TRBV7-9	TRBJ1-1
TGTGCCAGCAGTTTAAGCGCTGTTGAAAGCTCCTACGAGCAGTACTTC	CASSLSAVESSYEQYF	-	-	TRBV27	TRBJ2-7
TGTGCCAGCAGCCAACGGGGTTTGAACACTGAAGCTTTCTTT	CASSQRGLNTEAFF	-	-	TRBV7-3	TRBJ1-1
TGTGCCAGCAGCTTAACTAGCGGGAGTCGCGCAGATACGCAGTATTTT	CASSLTSGSRADTQYF	-	TRBD2	TRBV11-2	TRBJ2-3
TGTGCCACCAGTGATTTGAACCCGAGGGTATCCACCGGGGAGCTGTTTTTT	CATSDLNPRVSTGELFF	-	-	TRBV24-1	TRBJ2-2
TGTGCCACCAGTGATTTTAGATCTGAAGCTTTCTTT	CATSDFRSEAFF	few	-	TRBV24-1	TRBJ1-1
TGTGCCAGTAGTATTTACGGGGTCGGGACAGGGTACAATGAGCAGTTCTTC	CASSIYGVGTGYNEQFF	once	TRBD1	TRBV19	TRBJ2-1
TGTGCCAGTAGTACTGGCGGCCACCTAGAGACCCAGTACTTC	CASSTGGHLETQYF	once	-	TRBV19	TRBJ2-5
TGTGCCAGCAGCGTAGCGGGGCGGGGGCGCGGAGATACGCAGTATTTT	CASSVAGRGRGDTQYF	-	-	TRBV9	TRBJ2-3
TGTGCCAGCAGCGCCCACTCGATAGCCGGCAGAACCGGGGAGCTGTTTTTT	CASSAHSIAGRTGELFF	-	-	TRBV9	TRBJ2-2
TGTGCCAGCAGTTACTCGGGAGGAAGAGAGACCCAGTACTTC	CASSYSGGRETQYF	-	-	TRBV6-5	TRBJ2-5
TGTGCCAACCAAGGCGACAGTTATGGCTACACCTTC	CANQGDSYGYTF	few	-	TRBV28	TRBJ1-2
TGTGCCAGCAGCTCCGGGACTAGCGGAAAAAGCTCCTACAATGAGCAGTTCTTC	CASSSGTSGKSSYNEQFF	-	TRBD2	TRBV13	TRBJ2-1
TGTGCCAGCAGCCAAGACGGTATCGGGGGGGCCGTGTACAATGAGCAGTTCTTC	CASSQDGIGGAVYNEQFF	-	TRBD2	TRBV3-1/TRBV3-2	TRBJ2-1
TGTGCCAGCAGCGTAACGACAGGGTTGAACACTGAAGCTTTCTTT	CASSVTTGLNTEAFF	-	TRBD1	TRBV9	TRBJ1-1
TGTGCCAGCAGCTTGGGAGCCGGAGCTTCGGGGCCCCAGCATTTT	CASSLGAGASGPQHF	-	-	TRBV5-6	TRBJ1-5
TGTGCCATTTCCGGGACTAGTGGCGAGCAGTTCTTC	CAISGTSGEQFF	-	TRBD2	TRBV19	TRBJ2-1
TGTGCCAGCAGCTTGGTTTCAGGGTCTGGCTACACCTTC	CASSLVSGSGYTF	-	-	TRBV5-4	TRBJ1-2
TGTGCCATCAGGGGGACAGTGGATATTTACGAGCAGTACTTC	CAIRGTVDIYEQYF	-	TRBD1	TRBV10-3	TRBJ2-7
TGTGCCAGCAGCTTAGCCGGGACAGGGGCAAATTCACCCCTCCACTTT	CASSLAGTGANSPLHF	-	TRBD1	TRBV7-9	TRBJ1-6
TGTGCCAGCAGTGGGACAGGGGTTAATCAGCCCCAGCATTTT	CASSGTGVNQPQHF	-	TRBD1	TRBV2	TRBJ1-5
TGTGCCAGCGGATCCGGGTATCTAAATCAGCCCCAGCATTTT	CASGSGYLNQPQHF	-	-	TRBV27	TRBJ1-5
TGTGCCAGCAGCCAAGCAGGTACCGCTAACTATGGCTACACCTTC	CASSQAGTANYGYTF	-	-	TRBV3-1/TRBV3-2	TRBJ1-2
TGCGCCAGCAGCTTGAACGGGGGTCAAGAGACCCAGTACTTC	CASSLNGGQETQYF	-	-	TRBV5-1	TRBJ2-5
TGTGCCTGGAGCTACACAGATACGCAGTATTTT	CAWSYTDTQYF	few	-	TRBV30	TRBJ2-3
TGTGCCAGCAGCCAACAGGGCTCCTCTTCACCCCTCCACTTT	CASSQQGSSSPLHF	-	-	TRBV3-1/TRBV3-2	TRBJ1-6
TGTGCCACCAGCCCTTCGACTAGCGGTTACAATGAGCAGTTCTTC	CATSPSTSGYNEQFF	once	TRBD2	TRBV15	TRBJ2-1
TGTGCCAGCAGTTTAGGTAGCCCAGGCTACACCTTC	CASSLGSPGYTF	few	-	TRBV12-3/TRBV12-4	TRBJ1-2
TGTGCCAGCAGCCTGACAGGGATGGAACCCGGGGAGCTGTTTTTT	CASSLTGMEPGELFF	-	TRBD1	TRBV5-6	TRBJ2-2
TGTGCAAGTCGCCATCCTCAGAAGGGGCTCACAGATACGCAGTATTTT	CASRHPQKGLTDTQYF	-	-	TRBV12-2	TRBJ2-3
TGTGCCAGCTCACCATTGACAAATCCCTACGAGCAGTACTTC	CASSPLTNPYEQYF	-	-	TRBV18	TRBJ2-7
TGTGCCAGCAGTGAGTGGTATCGTCAGGGAGATACGCAGTATTTT	CASSEWYRQGDTQYF	-	-	TRBV2	TRBJ2-3
TGCGCCAGCAGCCAAGATGCCGCCAGGGCCTCCTTCCACTATGGCTACACCTTC	CASSQDAARASFHYGYTF	-	-	TRBV4-1	TRBJ1-2
TGTGCCAGCAGTTTCGGGACAGGGTTTGTCACTGAAGCTTTCTTT	CASSFGTGFVTEAFF	-	TRBD1	TRBV27	TRBJ1-1
TGTGCCAGCACTCCGGGGGTGGGAGATACGCAGTATTTT	CASTPGVGDTQYF	-	-	TRBV7-3	TRBJ2-3
TGTGCCAGCTCACCTAAACAGGGGATTAACTATGGCTACACCTTC	CASSPKQGINYGYTF	once	TRBD1	TRBV18	TRBJ1-2
TGTGCCACCAGTGATTCCCGGGACTACATCTCCTACGAGCAGTACTTC	CATSDSRDYISYEQYF	-	TRBD2	TRBV24-1	TRBJ2-7
TGCGCCAGCAGTGCCAGGGGGAACACCGGGGAGCTGTTTTTT	CASSARGNTGELFF	-	-	TRBV10-1	TRBJ2-2
TGTGCCAGCAGCTTAGAGGTAGGGTCCAGCGGGATTCCCTACGAGCAGTACTTC	CASSLEVGSSGIPYEQYF	-	TRBD2	TRBV7-2	TRBJ2-7
TGTGCCAGCAGCAAGGCAGACCTGGACTGGTCGGTAGAGACCCAGTACTTC	CASSKADLDWSVETQYF	-	-	TRBV28	TRBJ2-5
TGTGCCAGCAGCTACCTCCCACTGACTAACACTGAAGCTTTCTTT	CASSYLPLTNTEAFF	-	-	TRBV7-2	TRBJ1-1
TGTGCCAGCAGCCAAGAGCTCACAGGCGGCCATCAGCCCCAGCATTTT	CASSQELTGGHQPQHF	few	-	TRBV3-1/TRBV3-2	TRBJ1-5
TGTGCCAGCAGTGAATCGGCAGGAGGGAATCAGCCCCAGCATTTT	CASSESAGGNQPQHF	-	-	TRBV2	TRBJ1-5
TGTGCCAGCAGGGCAAGGAACACTGAAGCTTTCTTT	CASRARNTEAFF	-	-	TRBV2	TRBJ1-1
TGTGCCAGCAGGGGGGACAGGGGCACACACGGTACGCAGTATTTT	CASRGDRGTHGTQYF	-	TRBD1	TRBV2	TRBJ2-3
TGTGCCAGCAGTTTTTTACAGGGCATTCAGTACTTC	CASSFLQGIQYF	-	-	TRBV28	TRBJ2-4
TGTGCCAGCAGTGAACTGGGGGCCAACACTGAAGCTTTCTTT	CASSELGANTEAFF	-	-	TRBV2	TRBJ1-1